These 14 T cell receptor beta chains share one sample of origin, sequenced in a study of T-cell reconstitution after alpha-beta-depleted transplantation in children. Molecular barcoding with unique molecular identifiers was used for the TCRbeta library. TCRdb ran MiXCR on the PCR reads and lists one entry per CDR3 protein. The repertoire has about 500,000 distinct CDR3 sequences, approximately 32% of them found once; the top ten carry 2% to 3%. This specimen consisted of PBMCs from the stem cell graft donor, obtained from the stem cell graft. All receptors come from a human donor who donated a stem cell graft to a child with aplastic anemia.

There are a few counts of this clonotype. CDR3 region: CATSREATSGSPDTQYF. The CDR3 DNA sequence: TGTGCCACCAGCAGAGAGGCGACTAGCGGGAGCCCAGATACGCAGTATTTT. The genes are TRBV15 and TRBJ2-3, with 12 bases identical to TRBD2. This CDR3 is 17 amino acids long. J was trimmed by 4 bases and V by 0 bases; bases with no gene match: 5. Germline V gene lookup returns CDR1 LNHNV and CDR2 YYDKDF (reference sequence). Full variable domain (missing parts from reference TRBV15 and TRBJ2-3): DAMVIQNPRYQVTQFGKPVTLSCSQTLNHNVMYWYQQKSSQAPKLLFHYYDKDFNNEADTPDNFQSRRPNTSFCFLDIRSPGLGDTAMYLCATSREATSGSPDTQYFGPGTRLTVL.

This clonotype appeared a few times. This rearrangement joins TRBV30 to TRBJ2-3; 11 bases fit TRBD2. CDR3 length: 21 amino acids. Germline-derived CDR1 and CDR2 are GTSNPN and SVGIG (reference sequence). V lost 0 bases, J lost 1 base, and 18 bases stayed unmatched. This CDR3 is CAWSVTRTGTSGPLRTDTQYF. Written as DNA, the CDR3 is TGTGCCTGGAGTGTAACTCGGACTGGGACTAGCGGACCCCTCCGCACAGATACGCAGTATTTT.

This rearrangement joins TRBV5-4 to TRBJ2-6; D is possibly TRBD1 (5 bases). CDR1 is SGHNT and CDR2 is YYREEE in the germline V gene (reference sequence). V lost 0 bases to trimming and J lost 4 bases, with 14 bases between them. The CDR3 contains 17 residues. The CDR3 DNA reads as TGTGCCAGCAGCTTGGCCCTGGGCAGGGCCGGGGCCAACGTCCTGACTTTC. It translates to CASSLALGRAGANVLTF.

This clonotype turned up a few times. In nucleotides, the CDR3 is TGCAGCGGGAAGAGGGGGACAGGCACAGATACGCAGTATTTT. Translated, it gives CSGKRGTGTDTQYF. This chain connects TRBV29-1 to TRBJ2-3; TRBD1 matches at 7 bases. This CDR3 has 14 amino acids. V was pared by 7 bases and J by 1 base, with 8 bases of the junction left unmatched. CDR1 and CDR2 (germline): SQVTM, ANQGSEA.

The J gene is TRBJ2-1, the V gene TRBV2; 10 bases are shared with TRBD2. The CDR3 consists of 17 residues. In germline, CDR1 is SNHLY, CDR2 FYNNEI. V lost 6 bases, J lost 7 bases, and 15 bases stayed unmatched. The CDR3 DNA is TGTGCCAGCAGCTACGGGACTAGCGTCACACAGGGGAATGAGCAGTTCTTC. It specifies CASSYGTSVTQGNEQFF.

CDR3 sequence: CASSVERYSPLHF. CDR3 nucleotides: TGTGCCAGCAGCGTAGAAAGATATTCACCCCTCCACTTT. This chain links TRBV9 with TRBJ1-6; D unclear. The V end was cut by 0 bases, the J end by 8 bases, with 6 bases between. The CDR3 contains 13 residues. Germline-derived CDR1 and CDR2 are SGDLS and YYNGEE.

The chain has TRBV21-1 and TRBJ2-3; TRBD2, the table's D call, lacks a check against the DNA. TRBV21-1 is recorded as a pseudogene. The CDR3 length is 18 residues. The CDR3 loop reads CASSTVSGTSGKENTQYF. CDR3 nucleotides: TGTGCCAGCAGCACCGTATCCGGGACTAGCGGGAAGGAAAATACGCAGTATTTT.

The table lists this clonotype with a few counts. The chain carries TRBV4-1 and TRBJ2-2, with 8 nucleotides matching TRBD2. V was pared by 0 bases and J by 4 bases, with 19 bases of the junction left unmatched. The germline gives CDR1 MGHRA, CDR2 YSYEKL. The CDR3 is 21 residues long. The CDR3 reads CASSQDMWRGAGEPRTGELFF. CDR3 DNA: TGCGCCAGCAGCCAAGATATGTGGAGGGGAGCGGGAGAGCCCCGCACCGGGGAGCTGTTTTTT.

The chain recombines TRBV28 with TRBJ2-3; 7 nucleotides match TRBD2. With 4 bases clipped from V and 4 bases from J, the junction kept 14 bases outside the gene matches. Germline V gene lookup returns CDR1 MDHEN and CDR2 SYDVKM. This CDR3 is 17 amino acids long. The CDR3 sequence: CASSSFSVAGSPDTQYF. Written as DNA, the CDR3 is TGTGCCAGCAGTTCCTTCTCGGTAGCGGGTAGCCCAGATACGCAGTATTTT.

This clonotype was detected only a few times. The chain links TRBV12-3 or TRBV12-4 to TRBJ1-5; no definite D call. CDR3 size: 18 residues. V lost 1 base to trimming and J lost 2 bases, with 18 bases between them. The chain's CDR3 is CASSLVKRIERGNQPQHF. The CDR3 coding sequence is TGTGCCAGCAGTTTAGTAAAAAGGATAGAGAGGGGCAATCAGCCCCAGCATTTT.

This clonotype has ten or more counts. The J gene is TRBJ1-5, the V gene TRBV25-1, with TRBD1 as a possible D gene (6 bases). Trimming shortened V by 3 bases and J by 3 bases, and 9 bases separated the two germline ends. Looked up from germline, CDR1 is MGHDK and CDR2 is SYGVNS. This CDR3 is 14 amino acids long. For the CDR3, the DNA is TGTGCCAGCAGTGATCCAGGGGACAATCAGCCCCAGCATTTT. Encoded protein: CASSDPGDNQPQHF.

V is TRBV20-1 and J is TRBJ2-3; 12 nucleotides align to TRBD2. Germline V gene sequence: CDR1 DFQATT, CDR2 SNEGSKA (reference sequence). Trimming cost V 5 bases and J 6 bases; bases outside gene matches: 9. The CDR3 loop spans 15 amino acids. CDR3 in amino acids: CSAPRTSGKWDTQYF. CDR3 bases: TGCAGTGCTCCCAGGACTAGCGGGAAGTGGGATACGCAGTATTTT.

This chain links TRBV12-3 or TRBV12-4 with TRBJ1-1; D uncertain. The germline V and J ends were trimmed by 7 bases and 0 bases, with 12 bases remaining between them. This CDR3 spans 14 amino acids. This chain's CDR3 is CASTPLSLNTEAFF. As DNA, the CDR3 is TGTGCCAGCACCCCCTTGTCACTGAACACTGAAGCTTTCTTT.

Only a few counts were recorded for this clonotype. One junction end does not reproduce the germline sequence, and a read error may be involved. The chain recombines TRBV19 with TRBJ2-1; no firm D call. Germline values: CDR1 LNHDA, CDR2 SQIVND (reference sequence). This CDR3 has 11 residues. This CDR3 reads CASSINNEQFF. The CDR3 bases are TGTGCCAGCAGTATTAACAATGAGCAGTTCTTC. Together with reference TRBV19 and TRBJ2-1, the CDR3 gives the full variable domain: DGGITQSPKYLFRKEGQNVTLSCEQNLNHDAMYWYRQDPGQGLRLIYYSQIVNDFQKGDIAEGYSVSREKKESFPLTVTSAQKNPTAFYLCASSINNEQFFGPGTRLTVL.